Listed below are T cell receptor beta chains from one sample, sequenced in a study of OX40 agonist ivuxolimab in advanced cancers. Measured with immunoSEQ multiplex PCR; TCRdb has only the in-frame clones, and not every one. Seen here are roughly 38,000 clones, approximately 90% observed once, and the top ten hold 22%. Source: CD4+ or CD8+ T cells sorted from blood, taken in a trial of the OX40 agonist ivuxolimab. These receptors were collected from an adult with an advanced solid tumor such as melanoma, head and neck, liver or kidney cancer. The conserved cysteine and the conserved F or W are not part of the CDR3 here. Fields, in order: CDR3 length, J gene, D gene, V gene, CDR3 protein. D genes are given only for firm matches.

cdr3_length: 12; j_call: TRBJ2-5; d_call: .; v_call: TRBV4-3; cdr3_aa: ASSQLQGGETQY
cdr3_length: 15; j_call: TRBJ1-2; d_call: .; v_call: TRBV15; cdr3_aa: ATSRDLNPGDPRGYT
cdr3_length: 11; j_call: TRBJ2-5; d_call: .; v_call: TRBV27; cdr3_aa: ASSHNEVETQY
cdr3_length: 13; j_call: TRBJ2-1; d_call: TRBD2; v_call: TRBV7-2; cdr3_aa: ASSLGGRGYNEQF
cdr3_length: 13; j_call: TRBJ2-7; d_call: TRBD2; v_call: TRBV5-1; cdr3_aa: ASSPSTSGTYEQY
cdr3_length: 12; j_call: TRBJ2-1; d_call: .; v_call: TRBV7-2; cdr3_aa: ASSNYFPRDEQF
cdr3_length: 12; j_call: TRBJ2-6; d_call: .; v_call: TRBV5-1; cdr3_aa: ASSVISGANVLT
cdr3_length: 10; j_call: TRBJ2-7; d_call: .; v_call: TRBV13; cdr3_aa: ASSLTRDKAS
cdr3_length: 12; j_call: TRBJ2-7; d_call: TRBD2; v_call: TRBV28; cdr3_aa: ASSWSSGSYEQY
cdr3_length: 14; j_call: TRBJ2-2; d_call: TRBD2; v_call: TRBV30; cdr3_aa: AWSVGLAGSTGELF
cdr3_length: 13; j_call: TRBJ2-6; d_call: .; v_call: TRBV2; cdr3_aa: ASSDRATGANVLT
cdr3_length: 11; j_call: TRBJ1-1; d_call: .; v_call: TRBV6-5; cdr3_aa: AINRGAGTEAF
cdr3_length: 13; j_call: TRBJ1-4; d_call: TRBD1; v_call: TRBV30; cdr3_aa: AWSVKGAANEKLF
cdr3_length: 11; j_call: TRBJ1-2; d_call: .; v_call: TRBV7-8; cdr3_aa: ASSSGYGYGYT
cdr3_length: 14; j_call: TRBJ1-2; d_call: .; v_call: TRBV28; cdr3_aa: ASSLSGSAVNYGYT
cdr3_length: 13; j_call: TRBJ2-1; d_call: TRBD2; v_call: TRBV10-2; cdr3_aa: ASSERLAAYNEQF
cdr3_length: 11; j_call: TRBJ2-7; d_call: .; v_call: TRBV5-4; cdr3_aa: ASSSQVPHEQY
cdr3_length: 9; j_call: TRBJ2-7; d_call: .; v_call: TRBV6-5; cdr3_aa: ASSYNREQY
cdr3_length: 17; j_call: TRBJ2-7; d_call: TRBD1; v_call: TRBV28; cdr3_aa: ASSDIGTGSGLYYYEQY
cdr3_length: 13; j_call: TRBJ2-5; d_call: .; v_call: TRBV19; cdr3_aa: ASSPSPQNQETQY
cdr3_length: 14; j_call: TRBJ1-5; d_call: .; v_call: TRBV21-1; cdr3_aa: ASSKKTLFVNQPQH
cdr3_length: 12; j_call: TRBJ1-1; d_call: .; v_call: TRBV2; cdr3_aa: ASRPGSMNTEAF
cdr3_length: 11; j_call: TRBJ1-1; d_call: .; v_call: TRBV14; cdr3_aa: ASSQEVMREAF
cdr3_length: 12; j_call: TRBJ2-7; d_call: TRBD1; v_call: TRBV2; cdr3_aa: ASSAGQGTYEQY
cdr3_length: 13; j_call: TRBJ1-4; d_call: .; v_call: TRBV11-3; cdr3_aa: ASSLRAVNNEKLF
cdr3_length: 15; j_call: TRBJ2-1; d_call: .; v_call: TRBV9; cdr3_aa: ASSPSFSARTYNEQF
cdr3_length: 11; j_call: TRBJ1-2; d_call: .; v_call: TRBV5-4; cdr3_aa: ASSLGRVDGYT
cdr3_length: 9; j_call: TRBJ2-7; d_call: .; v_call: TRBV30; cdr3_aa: AWASSYEQY
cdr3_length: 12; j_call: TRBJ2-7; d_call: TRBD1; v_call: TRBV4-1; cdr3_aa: ASSRGTGTYEQY
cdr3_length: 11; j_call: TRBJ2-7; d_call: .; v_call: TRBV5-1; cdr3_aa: ASSLGGTYEQY
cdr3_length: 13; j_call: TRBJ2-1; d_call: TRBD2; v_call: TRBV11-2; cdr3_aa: ASSLSSGFYNEQF
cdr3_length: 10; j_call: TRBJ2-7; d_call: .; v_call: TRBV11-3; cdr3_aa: ASSLGGNEQY
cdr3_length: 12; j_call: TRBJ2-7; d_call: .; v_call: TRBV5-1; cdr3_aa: ASSLTGFSYEQY
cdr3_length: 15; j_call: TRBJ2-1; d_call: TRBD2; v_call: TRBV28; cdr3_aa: ASSFRVTSGKNNEQF
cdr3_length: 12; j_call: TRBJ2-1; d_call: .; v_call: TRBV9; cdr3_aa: ASSVGGRYNEQF
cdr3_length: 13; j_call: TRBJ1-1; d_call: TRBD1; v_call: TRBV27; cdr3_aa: ASSQSGTGNTEAF
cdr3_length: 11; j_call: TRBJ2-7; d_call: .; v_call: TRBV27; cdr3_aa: ASSYQSSYEQY
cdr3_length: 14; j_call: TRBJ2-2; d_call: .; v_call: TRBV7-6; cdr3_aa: ASSLAFGVGTGELF
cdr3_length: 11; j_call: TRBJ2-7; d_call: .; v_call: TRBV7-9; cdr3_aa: ASSPAAAYEQY
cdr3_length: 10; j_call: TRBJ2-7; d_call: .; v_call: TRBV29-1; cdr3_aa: SVEDNQLEQY
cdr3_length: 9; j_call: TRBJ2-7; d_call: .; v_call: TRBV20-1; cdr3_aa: SAPTTYEQY
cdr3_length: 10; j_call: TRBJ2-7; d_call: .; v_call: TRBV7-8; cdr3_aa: ASSWGTHEQY
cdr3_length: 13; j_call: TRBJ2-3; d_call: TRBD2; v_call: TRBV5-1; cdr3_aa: ASSSTSGTLDTQY
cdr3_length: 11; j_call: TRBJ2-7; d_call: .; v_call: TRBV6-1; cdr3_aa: ASSATVSYEQY
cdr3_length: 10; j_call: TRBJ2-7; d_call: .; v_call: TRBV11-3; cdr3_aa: ASSLRSNEQY
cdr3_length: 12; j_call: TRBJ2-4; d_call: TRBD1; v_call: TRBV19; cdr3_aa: ASSPRDRYNIQY
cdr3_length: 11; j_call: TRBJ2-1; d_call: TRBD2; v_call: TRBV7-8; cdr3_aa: ASSRGVGNEQF
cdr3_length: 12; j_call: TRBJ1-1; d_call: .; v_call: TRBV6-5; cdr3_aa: ASSYPQWDTEAF
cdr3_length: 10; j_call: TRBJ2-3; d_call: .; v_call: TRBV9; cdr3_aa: ASSVDTDTQY
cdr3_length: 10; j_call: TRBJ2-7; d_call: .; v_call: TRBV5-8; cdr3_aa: ASSLTPYEQY
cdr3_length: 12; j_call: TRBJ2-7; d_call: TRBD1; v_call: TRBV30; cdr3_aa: ASHVSDRGHEQY
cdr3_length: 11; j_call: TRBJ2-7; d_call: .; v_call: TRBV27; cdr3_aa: ASSLGPSYEQY
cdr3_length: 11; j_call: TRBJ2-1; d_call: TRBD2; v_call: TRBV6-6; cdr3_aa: ASSTSGFDEQF
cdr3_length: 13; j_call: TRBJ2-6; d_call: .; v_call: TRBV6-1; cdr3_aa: ATGTQSSGANVLT
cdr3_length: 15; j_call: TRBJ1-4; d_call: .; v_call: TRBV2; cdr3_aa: ASSEARPRLTEEKLF
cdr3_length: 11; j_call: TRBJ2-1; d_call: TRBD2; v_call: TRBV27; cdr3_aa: ASSPGTSGNDF
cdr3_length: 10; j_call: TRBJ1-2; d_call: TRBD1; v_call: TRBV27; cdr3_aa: ASRQGALGYT
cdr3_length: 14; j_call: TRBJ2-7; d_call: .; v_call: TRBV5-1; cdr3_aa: ASSMIRDTSSYEQY
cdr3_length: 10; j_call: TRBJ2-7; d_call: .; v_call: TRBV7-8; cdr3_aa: ASSPTGGEQY
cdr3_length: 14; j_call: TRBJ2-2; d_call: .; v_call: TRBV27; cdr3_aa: ASSFFDRVNTGELF